These T cell receptor beta chains were read from a single sample in a study of CD8 T cells in acute hepatitis C reinfection. Sequenced by immunoSEQ multiplex PCR; TCRdb stores in-frame clones only, minus some. The table records 38,000 or so clones, 80% to 90% of them present only once. The material sequenced was naive CD8+ T cells from PBMCs. All receptors come from a man aged 25 to 45 with chronic hepatitis C. CDR3s include the opening cysteine and the closing phenylalanine or tryptophan. The order of the fields is clone size, V gene, J gene, D gene, CDR3 DNA, CDR3 protein. A D gene is named only where the DNA matches it firmly. A row's size may be missing; if present it is once, few, many or a size class.

-	TRBV7-2	TRBJ1-2	-	TGTGCCAGCAGCTATATGCTGGTCCATGGCTACACCTTC	CASSYMLVHGYTF
-	TRBV9	TRBJ1-3	TRBD1	TGTGCCAGCAGCGGCTCAGGACAGGGGGACACCATATATTTT	CASSGSGQGDTIYF
-	TRBV10-3	TRBJ1-3	-	TGTGCCATCAGTGCGGAGTCATGGGAAAGATCTGGAAACACCATATATTTT	CAISAESWERSGNTIYF
-	TRBV7-9	TRBJ2-2	-	TGTGCCAGCAGCCTTGACACCGGGGAGCTGTTTTTT	CASSLDTGELFF
-	TRBV10-2	TRBJ1-1	-	TGCGCCAGCAGTGGAGGGAGCACTGAAGCTTTCTTT	CASSGGSTEAFF
-	TRBV10-3	TRBJ2-7	TRBD2	TGTGCCATCAGACCCACTAGCGGGGGGCAAAGAAGCTCCTACGAGCAGTACTTC	CAIRPTSGGQRSSYEQYF
-	TRBV19	TRBJ2-1	-	TGTGCCAGTAGTATTGGACGGGGACAATACAATGAGCAGTTCTTC	CASSIGRGQYNEQFF
-	TRBV18	TRBJ2-2	TRBD2	TGTGCCAGCTCACTGATCGGGAGGAGGGCCACCGGGGAGCTGTTTTTT	CASSLIGRRATGELFF
-	TRBV5-4	TRBJ2-3	TRBD2	TGTGCCAGCAGCCTGGGACTAGCGGTTCTTGATACGCAGTATTTT	CASSLGLAVLDTQYF
-	TRBV27	TRBJ2-1	-	TGTGCCAGCATAGGTAGCCATGAGCAGTTCTTC	CASIGSHEQFF
-	TRBV6-1	TRBJ1-5	-	TGTGCCACTATGGGGGGAATTGGCAATCAGCCCCAGCATTTT	CATMGGIGNQPQHF
-	TRBV25-1	TRBJ1-1	TRBD1	TGTGCCAGCAAACCGGGGACAGTGCAGACTGAAGCTTTCTTT	CASKPGTVQTEAFF
-	TRBV4-1	TRBJ2-7	-	TGCGCCAGCAGCCAAGAAGGCCACGAGCAGTACTTC	CASSQEGHEQYF
-	TRBV5-1	TRBJ2-2	-	TGCGCCAGCAGCTGGTACGACACCGGGGAGCTGTTTTTT	CASSWYDTGELFF
once	TRBV2	TRBJ2-1	TRBD1	TGTGCCAGCAGTCCCGGACAGGGTCCACAATACAATGAGCAGTTCTTC	CASSPGQGPQYNEQFF
-	TRBV7-9	TRBJ1-2	-	TGTGCCAGCAGCTTAGTGACAGAGGTCTATGGCTACACCTTC	CASSLVTEVYGYTF
-	TRBV4-1	TRBJ1-1	-	TGCGCCAGCAGCCATACCCCGACAGTAGAAGCTTTCTTT	CASSHTPTVEAFF
-	TRBV6-5	TRBJ2-7	-	TGTGCCAGCAGTAACCGGGACATTGGATACGAGCAGTACTTC	CASSNRDIGYEQYF
-	TRBV6-5	TRBJ1-2	-	TGTGCCAGCAGTTACTCGGGGGTAATCGATGGCTACACCTTC	CASSYSGVIDGYTF
-	TRBV5-5	TRBJ2-7	-	TGTGCCAGCAGCTTCGGGTACGAGCAGTACTTC	CASSFGYEQYF
-	TRBV4-1	TRBJ1-1	-	TGCGCCAGCAGCCTGATACCGGGTGGGCTGGATACTGAAGCTTTCTTT	CASSLIPGGLDTEAFF
-	TRBV4-1	TRBJ2-1	-	TGCGCCAGCAGCCAAGGAGCGGGCATGAATGAGCAGTTCTTC	CASSQGAGMNEQFF
-	TRBV9	TRBJ2-1	-	TGTGCCAGCAGCGTAGGAGGGGGCGGGACGGGCCATGAGCAGTTCTTC	CASSVGGGGTGHEQFF
once	TRBV4-1	TRBJ2-1	-	TGCGCCAGCAGCCAAGGTACGGGGTTATACAATGAGCAGTTCTTC	CASSQGTGLYNEQFF
-	TRBV19	TRBJ1-3	-	TGTGCCAGCCGCCGTAGCCCAGGCTCTGGAAACACCATATATTTT	CASRRSPGSGNTIYF
once	TRBV7-8	TRBJ1-3	TRBD1	TGTGCCAGCAGACACGACAGGGGAGGAAACACCATATATTTT	CASRHDRGGNTIYF
-	TRBV5-6	TRBJ2-7	TRBD1	TGTGCCAGCAGCATGGCCGGGACAGGGGCGTCCTACGAGCAGTACTTC	CASSMAGTGASYEQYF
few	TRBV7-9	TRBJ2-1	TRBD2	TGTGCCAGCAGCAGGCCGGGACTAGTCAATGAGCAGTTCTTC	CASSRPGLVNEQFF